This entry lists 16 T cell receptor beta chains sequenced from one sample in a study of immune evolution from preneoplasia to lung adenocarcinoma. Assay: immunoSEQ multiplex PCR; the TCRdb copy retains only in-frame clones and omits some. This sample has 12,000 or so clones; around 85% occur once, and the top ten carry 3.5% to 4%. What was sequenced was FFPE tissue from an adenomatous hyperplasia lung lesion. Subset indicated: atypical adenomatous hyperplasia (AAH), lung preneoplasia. The receptors shown here come from a person aged 45 to 69 with lung adenocarcinoma.

The rearrangement links TRBV11-2 to TRBJ1-2; TRBD1 agrees at 7 bases. This CDR3 is built from 14 residues. V gave up 3 bases and J gave up 8 bases; unmatched junction bases: 9. The germline V gene has CDR1 SGHAT and CDR2 FQNNGV. CDR3 in amino acids: CASSFSQGVGGYTF. Written as DNA, the CDR3 is TGTGCCAGCAGCTTCAGTCAGGGGGTAGGAGGCTACACCTTC. The variable domain in full, completed from reference TRBV11-2 and TRBJ1-2, reads EAGVAQSPRYKIIEKRQSVAFWCNPISGHATLYWYQQILGQGPKLLIQFQNNGVVDDSQLPKDRFSAERLKGVDSTLKIQPAKLEDSAVYLCASSFSQGVGGYTFGSGTRLTVV.

The rearrangement links TRBV5-1 to TRBJ2-1, with unresolved D. Trimming removed 2 bases at V and 0 bases at J, with 3 bases between. In germline, CDR1 is SGHRS, CDR2 YFSETQ. The CDR3 runs 13 residues. CDR3 DNA: TGCGCCAGCAGCTTAGGCTCCTACAATGAGCAGTTCTTC. Its protein product is CASSLGSYNEQFF.

This chain uses TRBV6-1 with TRBJ2-7; D is ambiguous. Trimming cost V 5 bases and J 3 bases, with 5 bases left between them. Germline V gene sequence: CDR1 MNHNS, CDR2 SASEGT. The CDR3 runs to 11 residues. CDR3: CASSLGYEQYF. Here the CDR3 DNA reads TGTGCCAGCAGTCTGGGCTACGAGCAGTACTTC.

The CDR3 sequence: CASSLTGGVGELFF. In DNA, the CDR3 is TGTGCCAGTAGCCTTACAGGGGGGGTCGGGGAGCTGTTTTTT. The chain joins TRBV19 to TRBJ2-2; D may be TRBD1 (8 bases). The germline V gene has CDR1 LNHDA and CDR2 SQIVND (reference sequence). The germline V and J ends were trimmed by 6 bases and 7 bases, with 15 bases remaining between them. The CDR3 runs 14 residues. The whole variable domain, filled in from reference TRBV19 and TRBJ2-2, reads DGGITQSPKYLFRKEGQNVTLSCEQNLNHDAMYWYRQDPGQGLRLIYYSQIVNDFQKGDIAEGYSVSREKKESFPLTVTSAQKNPTAFYLCASSLTGGVGELFFGEGSRLTVL.

This clone turned up a few times. The J gene is TRBJ2-2, the V gene TRBV2; D might be TRBD1 (5 bases). The germline V gene has CDR1 SNHLY and CDR2 FYNNEI. The V and J ends lost 8 bases and 2 bases respectively, with 9 bases between them. The CDR3 sequence is 13 residues long. The CDR3 reads CASGALNTGELFF. The CDR3, as DNA: TGTGCCAGCGGGGCTCTCAACACCGGGGAGCTGTTTTTT.

This sequence joins TRBV30 and TRBJ1-4; the D is unclear. Per the germline V gene, CDR1 is GTSNPN and CDR2 is SVGIG (reference sequence). Trimming took off 5 bases at V and 8 bases at J, with 12 bases between the two ends. The CDR3 has 12 amino acids. In nucleotides, the CDR3 is TGTGCCTGGGGCCACACGGGAGAAAAACTGTTTTTT. This gives the protein CAWGHTGEKLFF.

J is TRBJ2-2 and V is TRBV30, with 16 bases lining up with TRBD2. Germline CDR1 and CDR2: GTSNPN and SVGIG (reference sequence). The CDR3 is 18 residues long. Germline trimming cut 3 bases from V and 3 bases from J; bases unmatched to any gene: 7. CDR3 DNA sequence: TGTGCCTGGAGCAGACGGGGGACTAGCGGGAGGGACACCGGGGAGCTGTTTTTT. It codes for CAWSRRGTSGRDTGELFF.

The V call is TRBV28, the J call TRBJ1-5; D remains ambiguous. Trimming left V 4 bases short and J 6 bases short, with 10 bases between. Germline-derived CDR1 and CDR2 are MDHEN and SYDVKM. This CDR3 is 13 amino acids long. CDR3 sequence (DNA): TGTGCCAGCAGTTCTCCAGATAGTCAGCCCCAGCATTTT. Amino acid sequence: CASSSPDSQPQHF.

The V gene is TRBV6-4, the J gene TRBJ2-3, with D unresolved. Germline CDR1 MRHNA, CDR2 SNTAGT. V was clipped by 2 bases and J by 0 bases, with 6 bases between them. The CDR3 loop spans 14 amino acids. The CDR3 spells CASSDRASTDTQYF. The CDR3 nucleotides read TGTGCCAGCAGTGACAGGGCGAGCACAGATACGCAGTATTTT.

The CDR3 DNA is TGTGCCAGCAGTTCTAATGATGAGCAGTTCTTC. It yields the protein CASSSNDEQFF. V and J are TRBV6-5 and TRBJ2-1, with no clear D. The CDR3 covers 11 residues. The germline V gene has CDR1 MNHEY and CDR2 SVGAGI. V shed 4 bases and J shed 8 bases, with 6 bases lying between them.

This chain connects TRBV30 to TRBJ2-3; D remains ambiguous. CDR1 GTSNPN and CDR2 SVGIG come from the germline V gene (reference sequence). This CDR3 contains 12 residues. V lost 1 base and J 5 bases, leaving 7 bases between the germline ends. This CDR3 is CAWSGLGDTQYF. CDR3 DNA: TGTGCCTGGAGTGGACTTGGAGATACGCAGTATTTT.

The genes are TRBV20-1 and TRBJ2-7; D gene uncertain. The V end lost 0 bases, the J end lost 3 bases, and 3 bases lay between the germline ends. CDR3 length equals 11 residues. From germline, CDR1 is DFQATT and CDR2 SNEGSKA (reference sequence). The CDR3 region has the DNA TGCAGTGCTAGAGAAAACTACGAGCAGTACTTC. Its protein product is CSARENYEQYF.

CDR3 bases: TGTGCCAGCGCTTTGGCGGATACGCAGTATTTT. Amino acids: CASALADTQYF. The rearrangement joins TRBV2 to TRBJ2-3; D is uncertain. V was shortened by 8 bases and J by 6 bases, with 9 bases between the two germline ends. The CDR3 is 11 residues long. Germline CDR1 SNHLY, CDR2 FYNNEI.

For the CDR3, the DNA is TGTGCCTGGAGTGTACAAAATGAGCAGTTCTTC. Protein product: CAWSVQNEQFF. This chain joins TRBV30 and TRBJ2-1; no firm D call. The CDR3 extends over 11 amino acids. The V gene's germline CDR1 is GTSNPN and CDR2 SVGIG (reference sequence). V was trimmed by 0 bases and J by 7 bases, leaving 4 bases between them.

This chain links TRBV30 with TRBJ2-7; 9 positions agree with TRBD1. Trimming at V came to 4 bases and at J to 0 bases, leaving 4 bases not matched to a gene. CDR1 is GTSNPN and CDR2 is SVGIG in the germline V gene (reference sequence). CDR3 length: 14 amino acids. The CDR3 DNA sequence: TGTGCCTGGATGGGACAGGGAAGCTCCTACGAGCAGTACTTC. This sequence encodes CAWMGQGSSYEQYF. The full variable domain, its missing parts supplied by reference TRBV30 and TRBJ2-7, is SQTIHQWPATLVQPVGSPLSLECTVEGTSNPNLYWYRQAAGRGLQLLFYSVGIGQISSEVPQNLSASRPQDRQFILSSKKLLLSDSGFYLCAWMGQGSSYEQYFGPGTRLTVT.

The chain combines TRBV7-2 with TRBJ2-5; a possible D gene is TRBD1 (7 bases). Germline V gives CDR1 SGHTA, CDR2 FQGNSA. Trimming removed 5 bases at V and 8 bases at J, with 15 bases between. The length of the CDR3 is 13 residues. The CDR3 protein is CASSGQEEGTQYF. In DNA form, the CDR3 reads TGTGCCAGCAGCGGACAGGAGGAGGGAACCCAGTACTTC.